A selection of T cell receptor beta chains follows, all from one sample in a study of T-cell memory formation after mild COVID-19. TCRdb passed the 5' RACE reads through MiXCR, listing each CDR3 protein once. The table lists around 340,000 distinct CDR3 sequences, roughly an eighth of them singletons. The sequenced sample consisted of PBMCs or a T cell subset sorted from them (not recorded which). Source of these receptors: a young man who had mild COVID-19 (a few samples of this study predate the infection). Cell type and time point are not known. Both conserved end residues are part of each CDR3. The order of the fields is V gene, CDR3 protein.

TRBV18,CASSRSGAVNTEAFF
TRBV7-2,CASTLGPQGDTQYF
TRBV29-1,CSVVRGGQRTQQGRQYF
TRBV27,CASGDTGELFF
TRBV2,CASKVGENSNQPQHF
TRBV5-1,CASSLFGETEAFF
TRBV7-9,CASSLFPSTDTQYF
TRBV25-1,CASMPGGGYNEQFF
TRBV2,CASMTSGHTDTQYF
TRBV12-3/TRBV12-4,CASTVSNNYGYTF
TRBV9,CASSVEGQDQETQYF
TRBV7-9,CASSPLEYGPVPEAFF
TRBV5-5,CASSLVGTSGANVLTF
TRBV7-6,CASSLNRAGANVLTF
TRBV4-2,CASTQQPSAADTQYF
TRBV20-1,CSARSGTKKQGTQYF
TRBV4-1,CASSRKGQGAYNEQFF
TRBV7-2,CASSLARVAGQYF
TRBV28,CASSRQYYGYTF
TRBV4-1,CASSQAGSYMGYTF
TRBV12-3/TRBV12-4,CASSRGGSDYGYTF
TRBV24-1,CATSGWPSTDTQYF
TRBV4-2,CASSQGEGGVETQYF
TRBV5-4,CASSSPVGGSYEQYF
TRBV18,CASSQSGQGNTEAFF
TRBV29-1,CSVRSYEQYF
TRBV29-1,CSVAGQLQETQYF
TRBV12-3/TRBV12-4,CASSWGLREKLFF
TRBV18,CASSPPGTHSYEQYF
TRBV7-2,CASSLYFGTNTEAFF
TRBV7-2,CASSFDRGRGDGYTF
TRBV5-1,CASGQGGMIDTQYF
TRBV15,CATSRQDRKGGELFF
TRBV7-6,CASTTGFGGYTF
TRBV5-4,CASRGGRTDTQYF
TRBV7-2,CASSLGVIATNEKLFF
TRBV6-6,CASSPIGQGAYNEQFF
TRBV7-2,CASSFSGALGEQYF
TRBV9,CASSVEPGQGYGANVLTF
TRBV7-2,CASSPTSGTRYEQFF
TRBV6-5,CASGQGKGGYTF
TRBV25-1,CASSELGHTGELFF
TRBV5-1,CASSLVGDNQETQYF
TRBV28,CASSRDRGPRLQETQYF
TRBV29-1,CSVESGTSGVADTQYF
TRBV27,CASSGTSGGATDTQYF
TRBV5-1,CASSLLRDRNSGANVLTF
TRBV6-2/TRBV6-3,CASSTWPYEQYF
TRBV4-3,CASSRQRTTSTDTQYF
TRBV7-9,CASSSPGHPNEKLFF
TRBV13,CASSFHGALQETQYF
TRBV20-1,CSARQRVAGGRYNEQFF
TRBV5-4,CASSLDSGSDTEAFF
TRBV15,CATSDRVTEKLFF
TRBV9,CASSVGGGVSYNEQFF
TRBV20-1,CSARDFHEQFF